This T cell receptor beta chain was profiled in a study of T cell changes during pregnancy in multiple sclerosis. The sample holds one count of this clone. The data were produced by immunoSEQ multiplex PCR, yet TCRdb's version contains in-frame clones alone and is incomplete. The sample consists of 70,000 to 85,000 clones, around 92% of them appearing once. J was trimmed by 2 bases and V by 2 bases; bases with no gene match: 5. Germline values: CDR1 SGHRS, CDR2 YFSETQ. This CDR3 is built from 16 residues. The receptor comes from a female donor with multiple sclerosis, enrolled in a pregnancy study. The V gene is TRBV5-1, the J gene TRBJ2-3; 10 bases line up with TRBD1. The sample here was peripheral blood, taken before pregnancy. The CDR3: CASSLSGQGPTDTQYF. In DNA form, the CDR3 reads TGCGCCAGCAGCTTATCGGGACAGGGGCCCACAGATACGCAGTATTTT.